This is a list of T cell receptor beta chains from one sample in a study of blood T cell repertoires in COVID-19. Data came from immunoSEQ multiplex PCR; TCRdb stores just in-frame clones and leaves some out. The table includes approximately 350,000 clones, around 90% detected once. Sequences were obtained from peripheral blood. These receptors originate from a woman aged 18-29 years who had recovered from COVID-19. The CDR3 runs from the conserved cysteine through the conserved F or W. The D gene is left open where the match is weak. Part of the rows lack a size; the others show once, few, many or a class for expanded clones.

d_gene: -; j_gene: TRBJ2-5; v_gene: TRBV2; abundance: -; CDR3aa: CASHTAPQETQYF; CDR3nt: TGTGCCAGTCATACCGCGCCCCAAGAGACCCAGTACTTC
d_gene: -; j_gene: TRBJ1-1; v_gene: TRBV7-2; abundance: -; CDR3aa: CASSSGQILGTEAFF; CDR3nt: TGTGCCAGCAGCTCCGGACAGATACTGGGCACTGAAGCTTTCTTT
d_gene: -; j_gene: TRBJ2-1; v_gene: TRBV12-3/TRBV12-4; abundance: -; CDR3aa: CASTTGSEDEQFF; CDR3nt: TGTGCCAGCACCACAGGGTCGGAGGATGAGCAGTTCTTC
d_gene: -; j_gene: TRBJ2-2; v_gene: TRBV5-5; abundance: -; CDR3aa: CASSLSVNTGELFF; CDR3nt: TGTGCCAGCAGCTTGTCGGTAAACACCGGGGAGCTGTTTTTT
d_gene: TRBD1; j_gene: TRBJ1-1; v_gene: TRBV12-5; abundance: -; CDR3aa: CASGSGKTGGLNTEAFF; CDR3nt: TGTGCTAGTGGTTCAGGAAAGACAGGGGGCCTGAACACTGAAGCTTTCTTT
d_gene: -; j_gene: TRBJ1-1; v_gene: TRBV5-1; abundance: -; CDR3aa: CASSLGPGDTEAFF; CDR3nt: TGCGCCAGCAGCTTGGGCCCCGGGGATACTGAAGCTTTCTTT
d_gene: -; j_gene: TRBJ2-5; v_gene: TRBV7-9; abundance: -; CDR3aa: CASSFAGPETQYF; CDR3nt: TGTGCCAGCAGCTTTGCAGGCCCCGAGACCCAGTACTTC
d_gene: -; j_gene: TRBJ2-6; v_gene: TRBV4-3; abundance: -; CDR3aa: CASSQDIGGRRAGANVLTF; CDR3nt: TGCGCCAGCAGCCAAGACATCGGGGGGCGTAGGGCTGGGGCCAACGTCCTGACTTTC
d_gene: -; j_gene: TRBJ2-1; v_gene: TRBV5-1; abundance: -; CDR3aa: CASSLQGHEQFF; CDR3nt: TGCGCCAGCAGCCTACAGGGCCATGAGCAGTTCTTC
d_gene: -; j_gene: TRBJ2-1; v_gene: TRBV19; abundance: -; CDR3aa: CASSAGGSHNEQFF; CDR3nt: TGTGCCAGTAGTGCAGGGGGGTCGCACAATGAGCAGTTCTTC
d_gene: -; j_gene: TRBJ1-6; v_gene: TRBV27; abundance: -; CDR3aa: CASSFISSPLHF; CDR3nt: TGTGCCAGCAGTTTCATCAGTTCACCCCTCCACTTT
d_gene: -; j_gene: TRBJ1-2; v_gene: TRBV6-5; abundance: -; CDR3aa: CASSKKGQIYGYTF; CDR3nt: TGTGCCAGCAGCAAAAAAGGACAGATCTATGGCTACACCTTC
d_gene: -; j_gene: TRBJ1-5; v_gene: TRBV5-4; abundance: once; CDR3aa: CASSLGLNQPQHF; CDR3nt: TGTGCCAGCAGCCTGGGCCTAAATCAGCCCCAGCATTTT
d_gene: TRBD2; j_gene: TRBJ2-1; v_gene: TRBV7-2; abundance: -; CDR3aa: CASSLRGLAGQYNEQFF; CDR3nt: TGTGCCAGCAGCCTTAGAGGACTAGCGGGGCAATACAATGAGCAGTTCTTC
d_gene: -; j_gene: TRBJ2-6; v_gene: TRBV3-1/TRBV3-2; abundance: -; CDR3aa: CASSQEALGGANVLTF; CDR3nt: TGTGCCAGCAGCCAAGAAGCCCTAGGAGGGGCCAACGTCCTGACTTTC
d_gene: -; j_gene: TRBJ2-5; v_gene: TRBV29-1; abundance: -; CDR3aa: CSVQTRQETQYF; CDR3nt: TGCAGCGTTCAGACTAGGCAAGAGACCCAGTACTTC
d_gene: -; j_gene: TRBJ1-2; v_gene: TRBV27; abundance: -; CDR3aa: CASNPRGSIIRGYGYTF; CDR3nt: TGTGCCAGCAACCCACGGGGATCGATAATACGAGGCTATGGCTACACCTTC
d_gene: TRBD2; j_gene: TRBJ2-2; v_gene: TRBV7-9; abundance: -; CDR3aa: CASSLVATSGRDGELFF; CDR3nt: TGTGCCAGCAGCTTAGTCGCGACTAGCGGGAGGGACGGGGAGCTGTTTTTT
d_gene: -; j_gene: TRBJ1-2; v_gene: TRBV29-1; abundance: -; CDR3aa: CSGSGLSNYGYTF; CDR3nt: TGCAGCGGCTCAGGACTCTCTAACTATGGCTACACCTTC
d_gene: -; j_gene: TRBJ1-1; v_gene: TRBV7-8; abundance: -; CDR3aa: CASSFTIQGTAFF; CDR3nt: TGTGCCAGCAGCTTCACTATACAGGGCACGGCTTTCTTT
d_gene: TRBD2; j_gene: TRBJ2-1; v_gene: TRBV18; abundance: -; CDR3aa: CASSYLAGGPVSYNEQFF; CDR3nt: TGTGCCAGCTCATACTTAGCGGGAGGGCCGGTTTCCTACAATGAGCAGTTCTTC
d_gene: TRBD1; j_gene: TRBJ1-2; v_gene: TRBV27; abundance: once; CDR3aa: CASSLGPGTGDRYTF; CDR3nt: TGTGCCAGCAGTCTAGGCCCTGGGACAGGGGACCGCTACACCTTC
d_gene: TRBD2; j_gene: TRBJ2-3; v_gene: TRBV5-4; abundance: -; CDR3aa: CASSAGLAGEDTQYF; CDR3nt: TGTGCCAGCAGCGCCGGACTAGCGGGAGAAGATACGCAGTATTTT
d_gene: TRBD1; j_gene: TRBJ1-1; v_gene: TRBV6-6; abundance: -; CDR3aa: CASSYFGQAVEAFF; CDR3nt: TGTGCCAGCAGTTACTTTGGACAGGCGGTTGAAGCTTTCTTT
d_gene: -; j_gene: TRBJ2-5; v_gene: TRBV3-1/TRBV3-2; abundance: -; CDR3aa: CASSRARGRETQYF; CDR3nt: TGTGCCAGCAGCCGGGCCAGGGGCCGAGAGACCCAGTACTTC
d_gene: -; j_gene: TRBJ2-2; v_gene: TRBV11-3; abundance: -; CDR3aa: CASSSMVFPGELFF; CDR3nt: TGTGCCAGCAGCTCTATGGTATTCCCCGGGGAGCTGTTTTTT
d_gene: -; j_gene: TRBJ2-5; v_gene: TRBV9; abundance: -; CDR3aa: CASSVAGSWLETQYF; CDR3nt: TGTGCCAGCAGCGTAGCGGGGAGTTGGCTAGAGACCCAGTACTTC
d_gene: -; j_gene: TRBJ1-1; v_gene: TRBV11-3; abundance: few; CDR3aa: CASSPRQTMNTEAFF; CDR3nt: TGTGCCAGCAGCCCACGACAGACCATGAACACTGAAGCTTTCTTT